This passage covers 22 T cell receptor beta chains from one sample sequenced in a study of blood T cell repertoires in COVID-19. Produced via immunoSEQ multiplex PCR; TCRdb's table is partial and in-frame only. The table lists some 200,000 clones, around 84% of them singletons, with 6.5% to 9% in the top ten. The source material was PBMCs or T cells enriched from blood (not recorded which). The source is a woman aged 40 to 50 with acute COVID-19.

The V and J genes are TRBV6-2 or TRBV6-3 and TRBJ1-4, with 11 positions matching TRBD1. V shed 5 bases and J 8 bases; nucleotides not matched to a gene: 7. This CDR3 is built from 15 residues. Germline V gives CDR1 MNHEY, CDR2 SVGEGT. This CDR3 reads CASSGDRGTAEKLFF. In DNA form, the CDR3 reads TGTGCCAGCAGTGGGGACAGGGGGACCGCCGAAAAACTGTTTTTT.

The V call is TRBV7-2, the J call TRBJ2-1, with 10 bases that match TRBD2. V shed 2 bases and J 9 bases; nucleotides not matched to a gene: 7. CDR1 is SGHTA, CDR2 FQGNSA, per germline. This CDR3 has 15 amino acids. CDR3 protein: CASSLTAGGIGEQFF. The DNA of the CDR3 is TGTGCCAGCAGCTTAACAGCGGGGGGGATCGGTGAGCAGTTCTTC. Filled out from reference TRBV7-2 and TRBJ2-1, the complete variable domain reads GAGVSQSPSNKVTEKGKDVELRCDPISGHTALYWYRQSLGQGLEFLIYFQGNSAPDKSGLPSDRFSAERTGGSVSTLTIQRTQQEDSAVYLCASSLTAGGIGEQFFGPGTRLTVL.

The chain has TRBV15 and TRBJ2-2; a weak D match, TRBD2 (5 bases). The CDR3 spans 17 residues. V dropped 3 bases and J dropped 7 bases, with 21 bases sitting between them. Germline assignment: CDR1 LNHNV and CDR2 YYDKDF (reference sequence). The CDR3 protein is CATSSKLASSVGGELFF. The CDR3 DNA reads as TGTGCCACCAGCAGTAAATTAGCGTCCTCGGTTGGCGGGGAGCTGTTTTTT.

The chain has TRBV5-8 and TRBJ1-2; tentatively, D is TRBD1 (6 bases). This CDR3 has 12 amino acids. Per germline, CDR1 SGHTS and CDR2 YDEGEE. Trimming took 4 bases from V and 5 from J, leaving 9 bases between them. CDR3 bases: TGTGCCAGCAGCCCTACAGGGTATGGCTACACCTTC. Its protein is CASSPTGYGYTF.

This chain uses TRBV11-2 with TRBJ1-1; D is undetermined. CDR1 is SGHAT, CDR2 FQNNGV, per germline. The CDR3 is 14 amino acids. The germline V and J ends were trimmed by 2 bases and 0 bases, with 7 bases remaining between them. The CDR3 region has the DNA TGTGCCAGCAGCTTACAAGCTATGAACACTGAAGCTTTCTTT. Protein sequence: CASSLQAMNTEAFF. Looking up the rest from reference TRBV11-2 and TRBJ1-1 gives the full variable domain: EAGVAQSPRYKIIEKRQSVAFWCNPISGHATLYWYQQILGQGPKLLIQFQNNGVVDDSQLPKDRFSAERLKGVDSTLKIQPAKLEDSAVYLCASSLQAMNTEAFFGQGTRLTVV.

The chain combines TRBV6-4 with TRBJ1-5; D remains unclear. Trimming removed 2 bases at V and 4 bases at J, with 9 bases between. The germline CDR1 and CDR2 sequences are MRHNA and SNTAGT. This CDR3 contains 14 residues. As DNA, the CDR3 is TGTGCCAGCAGTGACGGAGGGTGGAATCAGCCCCAGCATTTT. Translated: CASSDGGWNQPQHF.

This sequence joins TRBV12-2 and TRBJ2-7; no check of the table's D call, TRBD2, against the DNA was made. TRBV12-2 is noted as a pseudogene. There are 14 residues in the CDR3. CDR3 sequence: CASRFQDYSYEQYF. The CDR3 DNA reads as TGTGCAAGTCGCTTCCAAGACTACTCCTACGAGCAGTACTTC.

The chain recombines TRBV28 with TRBJ1-6; D possibly corresponds to TRBD1 (6 bases). From germline, CDR1 is MDHEN and CDR2 SYDVKM. CDR3 length: 15 amino acids. The ends were cut back, 9 bases at V and 2 bases at J, with 14 bases in the middle. Here the CDR3 reads CASTGGQTYNSPLHF. In DNA form, the CDR3 reads TGTGCCAGTACGGGAGGACAGACCTATAATTCACCCCTCCACTTT.

CDR3 sequence (DNA): TGCGCCAGCAGCTTGGGACAGCAATACAATGAGCAGTTCTTC. Its protein product is CASSLGQQYNEQFF. V usage is TRBV5-1 and J usage is TRBJ2-1, with D possibly matching TRBD1 (5 bases). The germline V gene encodes CDR1 SGHRS and CDR2 YFSETQ. This CDR3 is 14 amino acids long. Between the trimmed V and J ends, which lost 0 bases and 4 bases, there was a span of 8 bases.

The V gene is TRBV30, the J gene TRBJ2-7, with TRBD1 identical over 7 bases. The CDR3 is 14 amino acids. Germline V gives CDR1 GTSNPN, CDR2 SVGIG (reference sequence). Trimming at V came to 4 bases and at J to 3 bases, leaving 9 bases not matched to a gene. The CDR3 loop is CAWKHLGQLYEQYF. The CDR3 DNA sequence: TGTGCCTGGAAGCACCTGGGACAGCTCTACGAGCAGTACTTC.

The chain combines TRBV6-1 with TRBJ1-5; TRBD1 matches at 10 bases. The CDR3 extends over 16 amino acids. Germline-derived CDR1 and CDR2 are MNHNS and SASEGT. The junction had 8 bases not matched to a gene; V was cut back by 2 bases and J by 7 bases. CDR3 sequence (DNA): TGTGCCAGCAGTGAAATAAAGACAGGGGGCTGGCAGCCCCAGCATTTT. It translates to CASSEIKTGGWQPQHF.

J is TRBJ2-7 and V is TRBV5-4, with a weak D call TRBD1 (6 bases). The ends were cut back, 0 bases at V and 0 bases at J, with 7 bases in the middle. This CDR3 comprises 14 residues. In germline, CDR1 is SGHNT, CDR2 YYREEE (reference sequence). CDR3 in DNA: TGTGCCAGCAGCTTGGGACAGGACTCCTACGAGCAGTACTTC. Its protein is CASSLGQDSYEQYF.

This clone was counted between two and nine times. The chain uses TRBV28 and TRBJ2-2, with 8 bases fitting TRBD1. V lost 10 bases and J lost 2; bases outside the gene matches: 6. The CDR3 is 14 residues long. Germline loops: CDR1 MDHEN, CDR2 SYDVKM. The CDR3 DNA reads TGTGCCACCGTTGGACAGGGTAACACCGGGGAGCTGTTTTTT. It translates to CATVGQGNTGELFF.

In this sample, this clone turned up many times. The J gene is TRBJ1-4, the V gene TRBV5-8, with a tentative D call TRBD1 (6 bases). Germline V gene lookup returns CDR1 SGHTS and CDR2 YDEGEE. The CDR3 runs 15 residues. V lost 7 bases and J 1 base, leaving 14 bases between the germline ends. CDR3 sequence reads: CASPQGTRTNEKLFF. In DNA, the CDR3 is TGTGCCAGCCCACAGGGCACAAGAACTAATGAAAAACTGTTTTTT.

The rearrangement joins TRBV30 to TRBJ1-2, with 7 bases matching TRBD1. Losses at the gene ends were 3 bases for V and 8 bases for J; bases not matched to a gene: 12. This CDR3 comprises 14 residues. Germline V gives CDR1 GTSNPN, CDR2 SVGIG (reference sequence). DNA for the CDR3: TGTGCCTGGAGCTTACCTACAGGGGCTGGAGGCTACACCTTC. This sequence encodes CAWSLPTGAGGYTF.

The chain recombines TRBV7-9 with TRBJ2-3, with 9 bases identical to TRBD2. CDR3 length equals 15 residues. The germline V gene encodes CDR1 SEHNR and CDR2 FQNEAQ (reference sequence). V was pared by 3 bases and J by 2 bases, with 3 bases of the junction left unmatched. The CDR3 DNA sequence: TGTGCCAGCAGCTTGACTAGCGGATACACAGATACGCAGTATTTT. The encoded protein is CASSLTSGYTDTQYF.

A few counts support this clone. The chain recombines TRBV15 with TRBJ1-3; 7 nucleotides agree with TRBD1. The germline V gene encodes CDR1 LNHNV and CDR2 YYDKDF (reference sequence). The CDR3 covers 15 residues. V shed 5 bases and J 6 bases; nucleotides not matched to a gene: 10. CDR3 loop: CATSGGGTAQNTIYF. The CDR3, as DNA: TGTGCCACCAGCGGTGGGGGGACAGCACAAAACACCATATATTTT.

This CDR3 is CASSVGGRTEAFF. The CDR3 bases are TGTGCCAGCAGCGTGGGGGGAAGAACTGAAGCTTTCTTT. The V call is TRBV9, the J call TRBJ1-1, with D perhaps matching TRBD1 (5 bases). V dropped 2 bases and J dropped 5 bases, with 10 bases sitting between them. This CDR3 spans 13 amino acids. Germline CDR1 SGDLS, CDR2 YYNGEE.

The genes are TRBV12-3 or TRBV12-4 and TRBJ1-2, with D possibly TRBD1 on 6 matching bases. The V end was cut by 5 bases, the J end by 5 bases, with 6 bases between. CDR3 length equals 11 residues. CDR3 DNA: TGTGCCAGCAGTACAGGGTATGGCTACACCTTC. This gives the protein CASSTGYGYTF.

This chain connects TRBV11-2 to TRBJ1-6, with TRBD1 matching 7 bases. With V trimmed by 5 bases and J by 7 bases, 8 bases remained unmatched. Germline CDR1 SGHAT, CDR2 FQNNGV. CDR3 length equals 15 residues. The CDR3 loop is CASSPSVQGNSPLHF. The CDR3 DNA is TGTGCCAGCAGCCCCTCTGTACAGGGGAATTCACCCCTCCACTTT.

The gene calls are TRBV27 and TRBJ1-5; D may be TRBD1 (5 bases). V lost 5 bases and J 3 bases, leaving 14 bases between the germline ends. The CDR3 has 15 residues. Germline V gene lookup returns CDR1 MNHEY and CDR2 SMNVEV (reference sequence). The CDR3 reads CASSDKGLLNQPQHF. In DNA form, the CDR3 reads TGTGCCAGCAGTGACAAGGGGCTACTCAATCAGCCCCAGCATTTT.

The table lists this clone with many counts. The same CDR3 can be traced to other DNA sequences in this sample. The chain links TRBV4-1 to TRBJ2-1; 7 bases match TRBD1. Trimming at V came to 4 bases and at J to 1 base, leaving 10 bases not matched to a gene. Germline V lookup: CDR1 MGHRA, CDR2 YSYEKL. This CDR3 has 17 residues. The CDR3 bases are TGCGCCAGCAGCCCGCCCCCGGGCAGGGGGTCCTACAATGAGCAGTTCTTC. Its protein is CASSPPPGRGSYNEQFF.